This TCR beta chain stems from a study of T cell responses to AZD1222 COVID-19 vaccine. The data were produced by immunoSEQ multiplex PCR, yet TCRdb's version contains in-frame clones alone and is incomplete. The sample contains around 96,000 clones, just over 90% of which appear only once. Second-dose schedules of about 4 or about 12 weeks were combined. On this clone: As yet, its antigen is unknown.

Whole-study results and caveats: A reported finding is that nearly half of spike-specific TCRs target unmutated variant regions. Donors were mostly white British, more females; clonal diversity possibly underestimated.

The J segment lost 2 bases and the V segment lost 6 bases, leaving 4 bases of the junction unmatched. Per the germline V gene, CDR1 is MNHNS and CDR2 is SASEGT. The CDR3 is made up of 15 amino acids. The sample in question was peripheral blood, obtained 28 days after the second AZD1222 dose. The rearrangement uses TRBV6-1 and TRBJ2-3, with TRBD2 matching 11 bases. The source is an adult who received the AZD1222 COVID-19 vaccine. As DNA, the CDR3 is TGTGCCAGCAGACTAGCGGGAGAACTCACAGATACGCAGTATTTT. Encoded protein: CASRLAGELTDTQYF.